This T cell receptor beta chain was recovered during a study of blood T cell repertoires in COVID-19. Overall study: Samples of COVID-19 (acute and convalescent) were obtained from the United States, Italy and Spain. PBMCs, B-cell-depleted T cells, or T cells were the source of the cDNA or gDNA that made up the material.

Produced via immunoSEQ multiplex PCR; TCRdb's table is partial and in-frame only. The sample lists 140,000 or so clones, over 80% occurring once. There are many counts of this clone. Patients in Seattle were enrolled during active infection, then followed longitudinally. CDR1 MNHNY and CDR2 SVGAGI come from the germline V gene (reference sequence). Trimming cost V 5 bases and J 8 bases; bases outside gene matches: 5. This CDR3 is built from 12 residues. This clonotype was sampled from a man aged 25 to 40 with COVID-19, enrolled during active disease. What was sequenced was peripheral blood. The chain combines TRBV6-6 with TRBJ1-2, with TRBD1 identical over 7 bases. The CDR3 region is CASSPRQGGYTF. Written as DNA, the CDR3 is TGTGCCAGCAGTCCACGACAGGGCGGCTACACCTTC.